The next 16 T cell receptor beta chains were all read from a single sample in a study of CD8 T cells in ankylosing spondylitis. TCRdb called the 5' RACE reads again in MiXCR, with one record for every CDR3 protein. The sample holds about 250,000 distinct CDR3 sequences, roughly 32% seen once. Sequencing was performed on blood, either unsorted or a sorted T cell fraction (not recorded which). These receptors all come from a male donor with ankylosing spondylitis or in good health (not recorded which).

The V and J genes are TRBV12-3 or TRBV12-4 and TRBJ1-1; D call uncertain. Trimming removed 3 bases from V and 1 base from J, with 9 bases in between. The CDR3 is made up of 14 amino acids. DNA of the CDR3: TGTGCCAGCAGTTTCCCTCCAGGGAACACTGAAGCTTTCTTT. This codes for CASSFPPGNTEAFF.

The rearrangement uses TRBV15 and TRBJ1-5; 7 positions match TRBD1. This CDR3 has 15 residues. The germline V gene has CDR1 LNHNV and CDR2 YYDKDF (reference sequence). After removal of 0 bases from V and 5 bases from J, the junction contained 4 bases not matched to a gene. The CDR3 DNA reads as TGTGCCACCAGCAGAGATCGGGACAGATATCAGCCCCAGCATTTT. Its protein product is CATSRDRDRYQPQHF.

This clonotype has more than one count but fewer than ten. The genes are TRBV25-1 and TRBJ2-5, with D perhaps matching TRBD2 (6 bases). V shed 4 bases and J shed 4 bases, with 10 bases lying between them. The CDR3 is 13 residues long. Per germline, CDR1 MGHDK and CDR2 SYGVNS. The CDR3 loop reads CASSGAGRETQYF. Here the CDR3 DNA reads TGTGCCAGCAGTGGTGCGGGGAGAGAGACCCAGTACTTC.

The chain recombines TRBV27 with TRBJ2-7; TRBD2 agrees at 7 bases. After removal of 5 bases from V and 3 bases from J, the junction contained 16 bases not matched to a gene. Germline CDR1 is MNHEY and CDR2 is SMNVEV (reference sequence). This CDR3 has 17 amino acids. The CDR3 bases are TGTGCCAGCAGTAGGGCTGGTGGGGGGGGAGCGAACTACGAGCAGTACTTC. Protein product: CASSRAGGGGANYEQYF.

This clonotype was seen a few times. The chain employs TRBV12-3 or TRBV12-4 and TRBJ2-7; TRBD1 might be the D (6 bases). CDR3 size: 14 residues. V lost 3 bases to trimming and J lost 3 bases, with 12 bases between them. CDR3: CASSFAQGSYEQYF. The DNA for the CDR3 is TGTGCCAGCAGTTTTGCTCAGGGGAGCTACGAGCAGTACTTC.

This clonotype has only a few counts. This sequence joins TRBV9 and TRBJ2-1, with 12 nucleotides matching TRBD1. Germline CDR1 and CDR2: SGDLS and YYNGEE. There are 15 residues in the CDR3. Trimming removed 6 bases from V and 7 bases from J; junction bases left unmatched: 8. The CDR3 sequence is CASTRGTGGWNEQFF. The CDR3, as DNA: TGTGCCAGCACGAGGGGGACAGGGGGCTGGAATGAGCAGTTCTTC.

In this sample, this clonotype turned up a few times. This chain joins TRBV20-1 and TRBJ2-7; tentative D call: TRBD2 (6 bases). The germline V gene has CDR1 DFQATT and CDR2 SNEGSKA (reference sequence). This CDR3 is built from 15 residues. Deletions cut 2 bases from V and 3 bases from J, with 17 bases between. CDR3 region: CSARSPRGMGYEQYF. CDR3 DNA sequence: TGCAGTGCTAGATCACCCCGCGGGATGGGCTACGAGCAGTACTTC.

This clonotype was found a few times. V is TRBV12-3 or TRBV12-4 and J is TRBJ1-2; possible D gene TRBD1, 5 bases. V was clipped by 5 bases and J by 8 bases, with 24 bases between them. This CDR3 has 16 amino acids. CDR3: CASSPRLALGGRGYTF. DNA for the CDR3: TGTGCCAGCAGTCCCCGGTTGGCCCTTGGGGGTAGGGGCTACACCTTC.

This clonotype was picked up many times. The chain has TRBV20-1 and TRBJ2-5; D is perhaps TRBD2 (5 bases). The CDR3 has 13 residues. Trimming took off 3 bases at V and 1 base at J, with 9 bases between the two ends. In germline, CDR1 is DFQATT, CDR2 SNEGSKA (reference sequence). In DNA, the CDR3 is TGCAGTGCTAGCCGGACTCTCCAAGAGACCCAGTACTTC. Its translation: CSASRTLQETQYF.

V and J are TRBV10-3 and TRBJ1-1; the D gene is possibly TRBD1 (5 bases). The V gene's germline CDR1 is ENHRY and CDR2 SYGVKD. V was trimmed by 6 bases and J by 1 base, leaving 12 bases between them. The CDR3 is 14 amino acids. The CDR3, as DNA: TGTGCCATCAGCGATGGCGGACAGAACACTGAAGCTTTCTTT. Translated: CAISDGGQNTEAFF.

The chain links TRBV20-1 to TRBJ1-5; D remains ambiguous. Deletions cut 5 bases from V and 4 bases from J, with 18 bases between. This CDR3 is 15 amino acids long. Germline CDR1 DFQATT, CDR2 SNEGSKA (reference sequence). This CDR3 is CSALEGYLGNQPQHF. Here the CDR3 DNA reads TGCAGTGCTCTGGAGGGCTACCTTGGGAATCAGCCCCAGCATTTT.

This clonotype appeared a few times. This rearrangement joins TRBV20-1 to TRBJ2-4; D call uncertain. The ends were cut back, 0 bases at V and 0 bases at J, with 12 bases in the middle. This CDR3 has 16 residues. Germline CDR1 reads DFQATT; CDR2 reads SNEGSKA (reference sequence). In DNA, the CDR3 is TGCAGTGCTAGAGATCTTACGGCGTCAGCCAAAAACATTCAGTACTTC. Translated: CSARDLTASAKNIQYF.

This clonotype has only a few counts. This chain joins TRBV5-1 and TRBJ1-5; D possibly corresponds to TRBD1 (6 bases). V lost 4 bases and J lost 7, with 15 bases in between. Looked up from germline, CDR1 is SGHRS and CDR2 is YFSETQ. The CDR3 length is 14 residues. The CDR3 is CASSPDSLDQPQHF. CDR3 sequence (DNA): TGCGCCAGCAGCCCGGACAGTTTGGACCAGCCCCAGCATTTT.

The gene calls are TRBV7-3 and TRBJ2-4; perhaps D is TRBD1 or TRBD2 (6 bases each). The V gene lost 5 bases and the J gene lost 0 bases, with 14 bases spanning the gap. The CDR3 has 16 amino acids. CDR1 is SGHTA, CDR2 FQGTGA, per germline. CDR3 DNA sequence: TGTGCCAGCAGCCCAGGAGGGGGGATAGCCAAAAACATTCAGTACTTC. This encodes CASSPGGGIAKNIQYF.

The rearrangement links TRBV5-1 to TRBJ1-1; no definite D call. The germline V gene has CDR1 SGHRS and CDR2 YFSETQ. This CDR3 is 12 amino acids long. Deletions cut 3 bases from V and 1 base from J, with 4 bases between. The CDR3 DNA follows: TGCGCCAGCAGCTCGTCGAACACTGAAGCTTTCTTT. It is translated as CASSSSNTEAFF. The full variable domain, rest sourced from reference TRBV5-1 and TRBJ1-1, is KAGVTQTPRYLIKTRGQQVTLSCSPISGHRSVSWYQQTPGQGLQFLFEYFSETQRNKGNFPGRFSGRQFSNSRSEMNVSTLELGDSALYLCASSSSNTEAFFGQGTRLTVV.

At least ten counts were recorded for this clonotype. The junction departs from the called germline gene at one end, perhaps through a read error. This rearrangement joins TRBV20-1 to TRBJ1-2; possible D gene TRBD1, 5 bases. In germline, CDR1 is DFQATT, CDR2 SNEGSKA (reference sequence). The CDR3 loop spans 10 amino acids. In DNA form, the CDR3 reads TGCAGCGCTGACAGCCATGGTTACACCTTC. This sequence encodes CSADSHGYTF.